The source of this T cell receptor beta chain is a study of blood T cell repertoires in COVID-19. Study as a whole: Some COVID-19 samples were acute and others convalescent; all came from the United States, Italy and Spain. PBMCs, B-cell-depleted T cells, or T cells were the source of the cDNA or gDNA that made up the material.

The CDR3 extends over 17 amino acids. V was pared by 4 bases and J by 9 bases, with 25 bases between. Looked up from germline, CDR1 is SGHNT and CDR2 is YENEEA. Assay: immunoSEQ multiplex PCR; the TCRdb copy retains only in-frame clones and omits some. Of approximately 53,000 clones in the sample, about 89% were seen once. This TCR derives from a human donor in a cohort sampled during active COVID-19. The material sequenced was peripheral blood. This chain links TRBV11-3 with TRBJ1-5; a possible D gene is TRBD1 (5 bases). The DNA for the CDR3 is TGTGCCAGCAGCTGGGGGTGGGCGGGGCCCAAAGTCAGGCCCCAGCATTTT. As protein: CASSWGWAGPKVRPQHF.